This TCR beta chain was captured in a study of monozygotic twins with inflammatory bowel disease. After re-calling the 5' RACE reads, TCRdb lists one entry per CDR3 protein, DNA absent. The sample includes about 160,000 distinct CDR3 sequences. Per germline, CDR1 MGHRA and CDR2 YSYEKL. The CDR3 is 16 amino acids. Input material: blood. The V gene is TRBV4-1, the J gene TRBJ1-5; checking the TCRdb D call of TRBD1 is not possible without DNA. This clonotype was sampled from a human donor with ulcerative colitis or Crohn's disease, or a healthy co-twin of an affected twin (not recorded which). This CDR3 reads CASSQDPVGGDQPQHF.